A selection of T cell receptor beta chains follows, all from one sample in a study of a mutant IDH1 vaccine in newly diagnosed glioma. Assay used: immunoSEQ multiplex PCR; TCRdb lists only in-frame clones, some missing. The sample includes 25,000 to 35,000 clones, around 87% of them seen just once. Antigens of these TCRs are unknown. The source material was peripheral blood mononuclear cells (PBMCs), sampled from a glioma patient whose treatment included an IDH1 peptide vaccine. These receptors all come from a woman aged 40 to 49 with glioma. Some clones in this sample may be carry-over from other donors' samples. Both conserved end residues are part of each CDR3. A D gene is named only where the DNA matches it firmly. Rows may omit the clone size; those that give it use once, few, many or a size class.

TGCAGCGTTCAGGGAGGGAGCTACGAGCAGTACTTC,CSVQGGSYEQYF,TRBJ2-7,TRBD2,NA,TRBV29-1
TGTGCCATCAGCGAGCCGGGACAGGGATCGGAAGAGCAGTACTTC,CAISEPGQGSEEQYF,TRBJ2-7,TRBD1,once,TRBV10-3
TGTGCCAGCAGCTCCGGTGGGGACTACACCTTC,CASSSGGDYTF,TRBJ1-2,NA,NA,TRBV7-9
TGTGCCAGCAAGGGGGGACTGTCCCAAGAGACCCAGTACTTC,CASKGGLSQETQYF,TRBJ2-5,NA,NA,TRBV2
TGTGCCAGCCAGGGGGGGGATATTTCACCCCTCCACTTT,CASQGGDISPLHF,TRBJ1-6,TRBD1,NA,TRBV28
TGTGCCAGCAGCCCCTTCGGCGAGCAGTACTTC,CASSPFGEQYF,TRBJ2-7,NA,NA,TRBV2
TGTGCCAGTAGTATAACCCGACAGTCTTCCTATGGCTACACCTTC,CASSITRQSSYGYTF,TRBJ1-2,NA,NA,TRBV19
TGTGCCAGCAGAGAGTGGGCTCAGCCCCAGCATTTT,CASREWAQPQHF,TRBJ1-5,NA,NA,TRBV6-1
TGCGCCAGCAGCGCCAGGAATACACAATCAATCGGCACTGAAGCTTTCTTT,CASSARNTQSIGTEAFF,TRBJ1-1,NA,NA,TRBV5-1
TGTGCCAGCAGCCAAGACCCGGCACAGGGGCTCGTCGGTGGCTACACCTTC,CASSQDPAQGLVGGYTF,TRBJ1-2,TRBD1,NA,TRBV4-2
TGTGCCAGCTCACCCGGTGGGGGGAGCTCCTACAATGAGCAGTTCTTC,CASSPGGGSSYNEQFF,TRBJ2-1,NA,NA,TRBV7-6
TGTGCCAGCAGCCAAAGTAGACAGGGCGAGACCCAGTACTTC,CASSQSRQGETQYF,TRBJ2-5,TRBD1,NA,TRBV4-2
TGTGCCAGCACTGCTACCAGCAGAGGGTTTAACTATGGCTACACCTTC,CASTATSRGFNYGYTF,TRBJ1-2,NA,NA,TRBV2
TGTGCCAGCAGCTGGAGCGCAGATACGCAGTATTTT,CASSWSADTQYF,TRBJ2-3,NA,NA,TRBV11-2
TGTGCCAGCAGCCCCCCGGCTGGGGACGAGCAGTACTTC,CASSPPAGDEQYF,TRBJ2-7,NA,few,TRBV7-8
TGTGCCAGCAGCTTTCCCGGGGCGGGATGGGAAGCTTTCTTT,CASSFPGAGWEAFF,TRBJ1-1,NA,NA,TRBV7-9
TGTGCCAGCAGCTCGAACATAGCTAACTATGGCTACACCTTC,CASSSNIANYGYTF,TRBJ1-2,NA,NA,TRBV5-5
TGTGCCAGCAGGGGGCCCGGCTCCTACGAGCAGTACTTC,CASRGPGSYEQYF,TRBJ2-7,NA,NA,TRBV5-6
TGTGCCAGCAGCGTAGTGGCTAGCGGTGAATACGAGCAGTACTTC,CASSVVASGEYEQYF,TRBJ2-7,TRBD2,NA,TRBV9
TGTGCCAGCAGTTTCCCACAGGTTCGGGAAAAACTGTTTTTT,CASSFPQVREKLFF,TRBJ1-4,NA,NA,TRBV28
TGTGCCAGCAACCTAGCGGGAGGAAACAATGAGCAGTTCTTC,CASNLAGGNNEQFF,TRBJ2-1,TRBD2,NA,TRBV6-5
TGTGCCAGCCAAGTTGGACGCTCTGGCTACACCTTC,CASQVGRSGYTF,TRBJ1-2,NA,NA,TRBV25-1
TGTGCCAGCAGTACGCGGACAGGATACGGTCAGCCCCAGCATTTT,CASSTRTGYGQPQHF,TRBJ1-5,TRBD1,once,TRBV6-5
TGTGCCAGCAGCGGCGGTCGACCGGTGGGGGAGCTGTTTTTT,CASSGGRPVGELFF,TRBJ2-2,NA,NA,TRBV9
TGTGCCAGTAGTATGATGACAGGGGACGAAAAACTGTTTTTT,CASSMMTGDEKLFF,TRBJ1-4,TRBD1,few,TRBV19
TGTGCCAGCAGCCAACCCTTAGGGGGTGATACGCAGTATTTT,CASSQPLGGDTQYF,TRBJ2-3,NA,NA,TRBV28
TGTGCCAGAAGCCTTACCTCAGAGACAGGTCACTACGAGCAGTACTTC,CARSLTSETGHYEQYF,TRBJ2-7,NA,NA,TRBV5-3